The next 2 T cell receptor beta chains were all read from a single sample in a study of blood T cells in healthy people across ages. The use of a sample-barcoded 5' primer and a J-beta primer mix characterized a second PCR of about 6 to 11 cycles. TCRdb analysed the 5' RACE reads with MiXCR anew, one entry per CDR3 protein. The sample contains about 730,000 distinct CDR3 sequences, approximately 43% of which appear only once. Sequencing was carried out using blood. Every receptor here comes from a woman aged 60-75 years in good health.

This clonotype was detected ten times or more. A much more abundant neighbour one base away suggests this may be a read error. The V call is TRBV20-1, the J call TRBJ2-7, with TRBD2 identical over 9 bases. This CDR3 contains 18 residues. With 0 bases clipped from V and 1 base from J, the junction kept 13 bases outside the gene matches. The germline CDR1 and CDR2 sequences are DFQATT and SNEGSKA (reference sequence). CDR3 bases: TGCAGTGCTAGAGATTCCCTCCGTGTAGCGGGAGAGTCCTACGAGCAGTACTTC. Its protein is CSARDSLRVAGESYEQYF.

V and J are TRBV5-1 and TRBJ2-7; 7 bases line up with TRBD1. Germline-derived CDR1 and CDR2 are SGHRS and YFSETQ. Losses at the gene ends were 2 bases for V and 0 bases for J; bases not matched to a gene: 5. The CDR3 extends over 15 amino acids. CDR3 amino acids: CASSFPRDSSYEQYF. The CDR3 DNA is TGCGCCAGCAGCTTTCCTAGGGACAGCTCCTACGAGCAGTACTTC.